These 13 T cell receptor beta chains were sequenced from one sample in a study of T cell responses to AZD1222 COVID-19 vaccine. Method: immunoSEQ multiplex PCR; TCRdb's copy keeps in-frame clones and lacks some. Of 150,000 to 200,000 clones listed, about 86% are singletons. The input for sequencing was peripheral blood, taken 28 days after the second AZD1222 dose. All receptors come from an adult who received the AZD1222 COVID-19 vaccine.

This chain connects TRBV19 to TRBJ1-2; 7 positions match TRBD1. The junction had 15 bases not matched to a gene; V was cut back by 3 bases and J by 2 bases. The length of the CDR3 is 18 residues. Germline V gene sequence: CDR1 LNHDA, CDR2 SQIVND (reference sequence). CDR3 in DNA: TGTGCCAGTAGTATGCGGTTTCGGGGACAGACTATCAACTATGGCTACACCTTC. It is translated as CASSMRFRGQTINYGYTF.

Written as DNA, the CDR3 is TGTGCCAGCAGAGGGACAGGGTTGATGGACGAGCAGTACTTC. Protein product: CASRGTGLMDEQYF. The gene calls are TRBV6-5 and TRBJ2-7; 9 bases are a match to TRBD1. J lost 5 bases, V lost 6 bases, and 8 bases had no gene match. Germline V gene lookup returns CDR1 MNHEY and CDR2 SVGAGI. The CDR3 has 14 amino acids.

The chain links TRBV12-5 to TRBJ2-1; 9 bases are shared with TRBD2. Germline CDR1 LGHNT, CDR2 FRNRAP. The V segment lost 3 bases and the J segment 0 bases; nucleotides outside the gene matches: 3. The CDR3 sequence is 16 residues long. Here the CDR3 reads CASGLKAGGSYNEQFF. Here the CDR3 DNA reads TGTGCTAGTGGTTTAAAAGCGGGGGGCTCCTACAATGAGCAGTTCTTC.

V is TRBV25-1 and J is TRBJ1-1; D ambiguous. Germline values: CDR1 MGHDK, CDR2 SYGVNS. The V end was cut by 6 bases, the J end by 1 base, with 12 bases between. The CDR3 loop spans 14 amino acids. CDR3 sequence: CASRKDGQNTEAFF. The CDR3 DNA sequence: TGTGCCAGCAGGAAGGACGGCCAGAACACTGAAGCTTTCTTT.

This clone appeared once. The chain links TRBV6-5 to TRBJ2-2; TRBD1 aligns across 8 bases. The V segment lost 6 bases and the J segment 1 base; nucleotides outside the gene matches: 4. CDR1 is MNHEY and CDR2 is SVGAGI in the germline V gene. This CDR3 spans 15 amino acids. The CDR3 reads CASRETGVNTGELFF. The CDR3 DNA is TGTGCCAGCAGGGAGACAGGGGTGAACACCGGGGAGCTGTTTTTT.

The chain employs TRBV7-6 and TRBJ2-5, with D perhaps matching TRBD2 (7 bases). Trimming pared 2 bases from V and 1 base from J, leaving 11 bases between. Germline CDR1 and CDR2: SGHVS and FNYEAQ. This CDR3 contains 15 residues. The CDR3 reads CASSLIRGAQETQYF. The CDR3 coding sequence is TGTGCCAGCAGCTTAATCCGGGGGGCCCAAGAGACCCAGTACTTC.

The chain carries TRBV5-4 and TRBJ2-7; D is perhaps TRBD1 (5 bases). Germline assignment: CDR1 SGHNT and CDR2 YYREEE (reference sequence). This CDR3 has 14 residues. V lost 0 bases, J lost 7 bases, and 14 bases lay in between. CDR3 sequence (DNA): TGTGCCAGCAGCTTGGTACATGTGGCAGGGGAGCAGTACTTC. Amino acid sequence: CASSLVHVAGEQYF.

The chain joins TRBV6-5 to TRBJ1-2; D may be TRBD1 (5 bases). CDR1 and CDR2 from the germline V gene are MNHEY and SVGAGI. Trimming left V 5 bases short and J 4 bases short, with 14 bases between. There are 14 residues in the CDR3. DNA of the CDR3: TGTGCCAGCAGTCGCGGGGAGGGGTCCTATGGCTACACCTTC. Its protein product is CASSRGEGSYGYTF.

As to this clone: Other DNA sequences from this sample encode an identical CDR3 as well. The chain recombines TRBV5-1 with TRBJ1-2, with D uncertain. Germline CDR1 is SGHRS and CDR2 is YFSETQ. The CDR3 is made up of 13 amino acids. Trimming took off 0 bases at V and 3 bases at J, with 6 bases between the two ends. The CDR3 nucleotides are TGCGCCAGCAGCTTGGAGCGGGACTATGGCTACACCTTC. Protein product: CASSLERDYGYTF.

This chain's CDR3 is CASSLAPGGNPSGQPQHF. CDR3 DNA: TGCGCCAGCAGCTTGGCTCCGGGGGGTAACCCATCGGGGCAGCCCCAGCATTTT. The V call is TRBV5-1, the J call TRBJ1-5, with D tentatively TRBD1 (5 bases). CDR1 is SGHRS and CDR2 is YFSETQ in the germline V gene. The CDR3 totals 18 residues. With 0 bases removed from V and 7 bases from J, the gap between germline ends came to 23 bases.

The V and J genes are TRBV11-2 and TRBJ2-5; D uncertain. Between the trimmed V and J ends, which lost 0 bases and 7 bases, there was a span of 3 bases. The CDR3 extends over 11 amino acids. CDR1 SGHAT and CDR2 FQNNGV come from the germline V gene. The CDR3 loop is CASSLEGTQYF. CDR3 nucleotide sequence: TGTGCCAGCAGCTTAGAGGGGACCCAGTACTTC.

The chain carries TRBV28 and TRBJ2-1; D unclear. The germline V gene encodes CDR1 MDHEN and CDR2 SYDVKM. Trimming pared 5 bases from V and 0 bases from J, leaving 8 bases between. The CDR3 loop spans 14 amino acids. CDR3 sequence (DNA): TGTGCCAGCAGTGCCTTTGGCTCCTACAATGAGCAGTTCTTC. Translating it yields CASSAFGSYNEQFF. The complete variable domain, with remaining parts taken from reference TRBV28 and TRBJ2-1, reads DVKVTQSSRYLVKRTGEKVFLECVQDMDHENMFWYRQDPGLGLRLIYFSYDVKMKEKGDIPEGYSVSREKKERFSLILESASTNQTSMYLCASSAFGSYNEQFFGPGTRLTVL.

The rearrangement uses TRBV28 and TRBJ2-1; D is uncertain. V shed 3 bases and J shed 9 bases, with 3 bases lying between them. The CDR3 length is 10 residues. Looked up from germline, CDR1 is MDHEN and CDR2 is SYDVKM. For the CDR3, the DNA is TGTGCCAGCAGTTTCCGTGAGCAGTTCTTC. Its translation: CASSFREQFF.